This TCR beta chain emerged from a study of patients and donors after allogeneic stem cell transplantation. TCRdb fed the RT-PCR reads into MiXCR, producing one record per CDR3 protein. The sample carries some 880,000 distinct CDR3 sequences, more than 15% recorded once. This clonotype was observed a few times. The CDR3 contains 13 residues. From germline, CDR1 is MNHEY and CDR2 SMNVEV (reference sequence). V was cut by 7 bases and J by 8 bases, with 17 bases left in between. This TCR was recovered from a human donor who was either an allogeneic HSCT recipient or a stem cell or donor lymphocyte infusion donor (not recorded which). It is not recorded whose cells these are; they may come from a transplant donor. The specimen was blood, either unsorted or a sorted T cell fraction (not recorded which). The chain employs TRBV27 and TRBJ1-1; D gene uncertain. CDR3 in DNA: TGTGCCAGCACTGATCGCCAAGGGTTGGAAGCTTTCTTT. Amino acid sequence: CASTDRQGLEAFF.